Shown below are 18 T cell receptor beta chains from a single sample sequenced in a study of T cells in localized non-small cell lung cancer. The repertoire was sequenced with immunoSEQ multiplex PCR; TCRdb's copy has only in-frame clones and lacks some. The repertoire holds tens of thousands of clones, with 84% as singletons. The sequences come from peripheral blood mononuclear cells, collected before any cancer treatment. The receptor set was obtained from a man aged 40 to 70 with stage III lung adenocarcinoma.

This chain uses TRBV6-1 with TRBJ2-7, with a possible D match to TRBD1 (6 bases). CDR3 length: 13 amino acids. Trimming stripped 10 bases from V and 2 bases from J, with 15 bases between. Per the germline V gene, CDR1 is MNHNS and CDR2 is SASEGT. CDR3 DNA: TGTGCCACCGTCTCCGGGACAACCTACGAGCAGTACGTC. Amino acids: CATVSGTTYEQYV.

The chain uses TRBV9 and TRBJ1-2, with D possibly matching TRBD1 (6 bases). The V end was cut by 2 bases, the J end by 1 base, with 12 bases between. CDR3 size: 15 residues. CDR1 is SGDLS, CDR2 YYNGEE, per germline. The CDR3 sequence is CASSVSGALNYGYTF. The CDR3 coding sequence is TGTGCCAGCAGCGTGTCGGGGGCTCTTAACTATGGCTACACCTTC.

This clone was seen more than once but under ten times. The chain combines TRBV19 with TRBJ2-6, with D perhaps TRBD2 (5 bases). From germline, CDR1 is LNHDA and CDR2 SQIVND (reference sequence). CDR3 length equals 17 residues. Trimming took off 7 bases at V and 0 bases at J, with 16 bases between the two ends. The DNA of the CDR3 is TGTGCCAGTATGAGGGATGGGGTTGGCTCTGGGGCCAACGTCCTGACTTTC. Translating it yields CASMRDGVGSGANVLTF.

CDR3 DNA sequence: TGTGCCAGCAGTCCGCAGGGAGGGGGGTACACAGATACGCAGTATTTT. It yields the protein CASSPQGGGYTDTQYF. The V gene is TRBV28, the J gene TRBJ2-3, with a tentative D call TRBD2 (7 bases). The CDR3 length is 16 residues. V lost 5 bases, J lost 2 bases, and 17 bases lay in between. Germline assignment: CDR1 MDHEN and CDR2 SYDVKM.

The chain couples TRBV5-1 to TRBJ1-5, with 9 bases that match TRBD1. CDR3 length: 15 residues. Trimming at V came to 0 bases and at J to 7 bases, leaving 5 bases not matched to a gene. Germline CDR1 and CDR2: SGHRS and YFSETQ. Written as DNA, the CDR3 is TGCGCCAGCAGCTTGGCCGGGACAGGGAACCAGCCCCAGCATTTT. Encoded protein: CASSLAGTGNQPQHF.

The chain recombines TRBV5-1 with TRBJ1-3; no clear D gene. The V gene lost 2 bases and the J gene lost 4 bases, with 7 bases spanning the gap. The CDR3 runs to 13 residues. Germline V lookup: CDR1 SGHRS, CDR2 YFSETQ. The CDR3 nucleotides read TGCGCCAGCAGCTTCGGTGCGGGAAACACCATATATTTT. Its protein product is CASSFGAGNTIYF.

CDR3 sequence reads: CASRQGRNTIYF. CDR3 nucleotide sequence: TGTGCCAGCAGGCAGGGGAGAAACACCATATATTTT. The V gene is TRBV28, the J gene TRBJ1-3; tentative D call: TRBD1 (6 bases). Germline CDR1 MDHEN, CDR2 SYDVKM. The V end lost 6 bases, the J end lost 5 bases, and 8 bases lay between the germline ends. The CDR3 has 12 amino acids.

The chain has TRBV5-1 and TRBJ2-6; the D is unclear. CDR3 length: 16 amino acids. Germline V gene lookup returns CDR1 SGHRS and CDR2 YFSETQ. V was shortened by 0 bases and J by 1 base, with 8 bases between the two germline ends. The CDR3 region is CASSLATSSGANVLTF. For the CDR3, the DNA is TGCGCCAGCAGCTTGGCCACCAGTTCTGGGGCCAACGTCCTGACTTTC.

The V and J genes are TRBV4-2 and TRBJ2-1, with 11 bases aligning to TRBD2. Germline values: CDR1 LGHNA, CDR2 YNFKEQ. The CDR3 is made up of 17 amino acids. Unmatched junction bases numbered 7, after V lost 4 bases and J lost 2 bases. CDR3: CASSRAGTSGTYNEQFF. The CDR3 DNA reads TGTGCCAGCAGCCGCGCCGGGACTAGCGGCACCTACAATGAGCAGTTCTTC.

This chain links TRBV2 with TRBJ2-7, with 10 bases matching TRBD1. Trimming cost V 6 bases and J 2 bases; bases outside gene matches: 7. CDR3 length: 15 amino acids. Germline V lookup: CDR1 SNHLY, CDR2 FYNNEI. For the CDR3, the DNA is TGTGCCAGCAGCTACAGGGACAGGGGAGCCTACGAGCAGTACGTC. Its protein product is CASSYRDRGAYEQYV.

The J gene is TRBJ2-7, the V gene TRBV11-3, with 11 bases fitting TRBD2. With V trimmed by 5 bases and J by 4 bases, 4 bases remained unmatched. Germline values: CDR1 SGHNT, CDR2 YENEEA. The CDR3 extends over 14 amino acids. CDR3 protein: CASSTIAGGYEQYV. The DNA of the CDR3 is TGTGCCAGCAGCACTATAGCGGGGGGGTACGAGCAGTACGTC.

The rearrangement uses TRBV23-1 and TRBJ2-7, with 8 bases that match TRBD1. TRBV23-1 is reported as an ORF; its role is uncertain. V lost 0 bases to trimming and J lost 1 base; unmatched junction nucleotides: 8. This CDR3 has 17 residues. The CDR3 region is CASSQSKGDRSSYEQYF. The CDR3 DNA is TGCGCCAGCAGTCAATCGAAGGGGGACAGGTCTTCCTACGAGCAGTACTTC.

The V gene is TRBV6-5, the J gene TRBJ1-1, with D unresolved. The CDR3 loop spans 14 amino acids. The germline V gene has CDR1 MNHEY and CDR2 SVGAGI. V lost 2 bases and J 0 bases, leaving 7 bases between the germline ends. CDR3 sequence (DNA): TGTGCCAGCAGTTACGACACCCTGAACACTGAAGCTTTCTTT. It yields the protein CASSYDTLNTEAFF.

This sequence joins TRBV7-9 and TRBJ2-3; possibly TRBD1 for D (6 bases). V was cut by 4 bases and J by 11 bases, with 13 bases left in between. Germline values: CDR1 SEHNR, CDR2 FQNEAQ (reference sequence). This CDR3 spans 12 amino acids. CDR3 residues: CASSSGTQEQYF. The CDR3 DNA sequence: TGTGCCAGCAGCTCCGGGACACAGGAGCAGTATTTT.

The chain has TRBV27 and TRBJ2-7, with D maybe TRBD1 (6 bases). V shed 3 bases and J shed 5 bases, with 11 bases lying between them. CDR1 is MNHEY, CDR2 SMNVEV, per germline (reference sequence). The CDR3 sequence is 13 residues long. The DNA for the CDR3 is TGTGCCAGCAGTTTTAAGGGGGTCCACGAGCAGTACTTC. This encodes CASSFKGVHEQYF.

This rearrangement joins TRBV6-6 to TRBJ2-7; no reliable D call. This CDR3 comprises 12 residues. Trimming took off 2 bases at V and 6 bases at J, with 8 bases between the two ends. The germline V gene encodes CDR1 MNHNY and CDR2 SVGAGI (reference sequence). CDR3 sequence: CASSYVGTEQYF. In DNA, the CDR3 is TGTGCCAGCAGTTACGTCGGAACCGAGCAGTACTTC.

CDR3 bases: TGTGCCAGCAGCCCGGACGGGACTAGCGTAGATACGCAGTATTTT. Amino acid sequence: CASSPDGTSVDTQYF. The chain uses TRBV5-5 and TRBJ2-3; 10 bases match TRBD2. V lost 4 bases and J lost 5; bases outside the gene matches: 7. The CDR3 has 15 amino acids. Germline V gene lookup returns CDR1 SGHKS and CDR2 YYEKEE (reference sequence). Drawing the rest from reference TRBV5-5 and TRBJ2-3, the complete variable domain is DAGVTQSPTHLIKTRGQQVTLRCSPISGHKSVSWYQQVLGQGPQFIFQYYEKEERGRGNFPDRFSARQFPNYSSELNVNALLLGDSALYLCASSPDGTSVDTQYFGPGTRLTVL.

V is TRBV5-4 and J is TRBJ2-5, with D uncertain. The CDR3 has 14 residues. The V gene's germline CDR1 is SGHNT and CDR2 YYREEE (reference sequence). Trimming cost V 4 bases and J 4 bases, with 14 bases left between them. CDR3 residues: CASSKLPTGETQYF. The CDR3 DNA reads as TGTGCCAGCAGCAAGCTCCCTACTGGAGAGACCCAGTACTTC.